This T cell receptor (beta chain) was retrieved from a study of blood T cells in healthy people across ages (dated by TCRdb to about 2015). Study-wide context: In model experiments, template switching captured about one uniquely barcoded TCR beta cDNA molecule for every two T cells. Two additional independent replicas of 1 million unique cDNA reads from the same blood draw were analyzed for two donors (one aged 18 to 30 and one aged 80 or older). The donors were split into four age groups: young (average around 16 years), middle-aged (over 35), aged (around 67) and long-lived (approximately 89). To avoid experimental bias, donors of different ages were distributed randomly across sequencing lanes. Age-related changes in TCR beta repertoire diversity were measured in the study by deep sequencing normalized with unique cDNA molecular identifiers. What the authors observed across the whole study: Observed TCR beta diversity per million T cells fell roughly linearly with age, and a significant reduction was already apparent by age about 43. Donor CMV infection status was unknown, potentially confounding age-related changes in expanded clonotypes. The long-lived group showed more naive CD4+ T cells, fewer expanded clones and increased TCR diversity than the aged group, suggesting age selection. A strong correlation was found between observed TCR beta diversity and the percentage of naive T cells measured by flow cytometry. Estimates of total diversity from one million sequenced T cells were regarded as lower bounds and underestimates. Bulk unsorted PBMC profiling prevented conclusive comparison of naive and antigen-experienced compartments.

The method was 5' RACE. The second PCR ran for about 6 to 12 cycles and used a J-beta primer mix along with a sample-barcoded 5' primer. Each TCR beta cDNA molecule received a unique molecular identifier from a template-switch 5' adaptor carrying 12 random nucleotides. Each sample yielded at least 3 million CDR3-containing paired-end reads. First-strand cDNA synthesis was performed from all RNA using the Mint cDNA synthesis kit, with priming by a TRBC-specific oligonucleotide. All cDNA was treated with uracil-DNA glycosylase and then went through a first 18-cycle PCR with the universal primers M1SS and BC2_uni_R. Concerning the study's data processing: Each sample was normalized by randomly selecting 1 million high-quality reads, each carrying a distinct molecular identifier. Instead of being binned into consensus sequences, reads with shared molecular identifiers were discarded. CDR3 identification, clonotype clustering and error correction used MiTCR with a Q25 quality threshold and the strictest error-elimination algorithm. Lower-bound total TCR beta diversity was estimated with a nonparametric unseen species model using Euler transformation. TCRdb trimmed the raw reads at Q25, called clones with MiXCR and kept productive beta chains. One record per CDR3 amino acid sequence lists the most common genes and DNA. TCRdb, not the authors, supplied the V and J calls. This sample gives over 1,500,000 distinct CDR3 sequences in total; about two fifths of them show up just once. The ten biggest clones cover about 21% of the sample.

Remarks on this clonotype: Which antigen it targets is not known. Base qualities are not provided; no much larger clone lies one nucleotide away.

The roughly 39 donors, aged 6 to 90 years, were systemically healthy Caucasian individuals from Russia. Roughly 11 milliliters of peripheral blood were drawn from each donor into EDTA-treated Vacutainer tubes. Ficoll-Paque density-gradient centrifugation was used to isolate PBMCs, with at least 6.5 million per sample. Total RNA, at least 6 micrograms per sample, was extracted from PBMCs with Trizol reagent. For every donor, an aliquot of PBMCs went through flow cytometry to measure the percentages of naive CD45RAhigh/CD27high T cells. Trimming takes 8 bases from V and 1 base from J, and the germline ends sit 14 bases apart. The CDR3 holds 14 amino acids from the cysteine to the phenylalanine. The read is trimmed to its CDR3 DNA, 42 bases read in frame from base 1.

The origin of this receptor is a human donor in good health. Material for sequencing was blood. This receptor chain uses TRBV12-3 or TRBV12-4 and TRBJ1-1; no D gene is confidently identified. At the DNA level, the sequence is TGTGCCAGCGGGAATGGAGCGGGGAACACTGAAGCTTTCTTT. Its protein is CASGNGAGNTEAFF.